This T cell receptor beta chain was sequenced during a study of blood T cell repertoires in COVID-19. Deletions cut 4 bases from V and 0 bases from J, with 13 bases between. CDR1 SNHLY and CDR2 FYNNEI come from the germline V gene. The CDR3 covers 16 residues. Per the study methods: From reference gene primer amplification, estimates of nucleated cell counts were derived. This table comes from immunoSEQ multiplex PCR, and its TCRdb copy is limited to in-frame clones, with some not included. V and J calls and clone size are those listed in that table; D and trimming were worked out from the DNA. The profile shows fewer than 55,000 clones, around 68% of them singletons.

The source material was peripheral blood. The clonotype comes from a woman between 70 and 85 years old with acute or convalescent COVID-19. V gene TRBV2 combines with J gene TRBJ1-3, with D perhaps matching TRBD1 (6 bases). In DNA, the CDR3 is TGTGCCAGCAGTGCTAGACAGGAATTCTCTGGAAACACCATATATTTT. This gives the protein CASSARQEFSGNTIYF.